This T cell receptor (beta chain) was profiled in a study of blood T cell repertoires in COVID-19. With 5 bases removed from V and 7 bases from J, the gap between germline ends came to 21 bases. Germline CDR1 is PRHDT and CDR2 is FYEKMQ (reference sequence). This CDR3 has 16 amino acids. In the original workflow: The assay estimated nucleated cells by amplifying reference gene primers. The protocol was immunoSEQ multiplex PCR, while the TCRdb copy is restricted to in-frame clones and leaves out a portion. V, J and clone size reflect that table, while D and trimming were determined from the DNA. The sample records over 250,000 clones, 89% being singletons.

The V and J genes are TRBV13 and TRBJ2-1; tentative D call: TRBD2 (6 bases). Material for sequencing was peripheral blood. The clonotype comes from a man aged 50 to 59 with acute or convalescent COVID-19. The CDR3 loop is CASSRGTPPGWNEQFF. The CDR3 nucleotides are TGTGCCAGCAGCCGGGGGACCCCCCCGGGGTGGAATGAGCAGTTCTTC.